The source of this TCR beta chain is a study of blood T cell repertoires in COVID-19. Per the original methods: Researchers report that nucleated cell counts were estimated from reference gene primer amplification. This table comes from immunoSEQ multiplex PCR, and its TCRdb copy is limited to in-frame clones, with some not included. V and J calls and clone size are given by that table; D and trimming were obtained from the DNA. Among about 160,000 clones listed, approximately 87% were seen once. This clone was seen a few times. The participants were between about 18 and 90 years old and came from under 25 US areas. Between the trimmed V and J ends, which lost 4 bases and 0 bases, there was a span of 13 bases. In germline, CDR1 is MNHEY, CDR2 SVGEGT. CDR3 length equals 15 residues.

Sequencing was carried out using PBMCs or T cells enriched from blood (not recorded which). The rearrangement joins TRBV6-2 or TRBV6-3 to TRBJ2-7, with a weak D call TRBD2 (7 bases). The TCR sequence derives from a woman aged 45-65 years who had recovered from COVID-19. The CDR3 sequence is CASSWGGLPSYEQYF. The CDR3 bases are TGTGCCAGCAGTTGGGGGGGCCTGCCCTCCTACGAGCAGTACTTC.